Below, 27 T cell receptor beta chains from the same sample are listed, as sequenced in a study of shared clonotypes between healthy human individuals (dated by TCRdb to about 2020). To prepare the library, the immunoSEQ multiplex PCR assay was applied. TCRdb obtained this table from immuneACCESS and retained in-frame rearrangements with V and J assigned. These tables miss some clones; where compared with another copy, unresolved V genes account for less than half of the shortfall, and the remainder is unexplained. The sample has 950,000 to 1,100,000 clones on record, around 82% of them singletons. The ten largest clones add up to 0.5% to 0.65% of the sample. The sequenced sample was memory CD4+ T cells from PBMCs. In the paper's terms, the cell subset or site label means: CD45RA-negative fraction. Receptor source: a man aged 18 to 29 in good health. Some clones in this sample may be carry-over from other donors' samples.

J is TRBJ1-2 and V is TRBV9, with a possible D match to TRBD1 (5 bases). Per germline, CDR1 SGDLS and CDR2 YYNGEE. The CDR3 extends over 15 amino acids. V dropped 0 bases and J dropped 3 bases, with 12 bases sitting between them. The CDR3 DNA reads TGTGCCAGCAGCGTAGACGCAGGGTGGGACTATGGCTACACCTTC. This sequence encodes CASSVDAGWDYGYTF. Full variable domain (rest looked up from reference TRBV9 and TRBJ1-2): DSGVTQTPKHLITATGQRVTLRCSPRSGDLSVYWYQQSLDQGLQFLIQYYNGEERAKGNILERFSAQQFPDLHSELNLSSLELGDSALYFCASSVDAGWDYGYTFGSGTRLTVV.

The CDR3 DNA sequence: TGTGCCATCAGTGAAGGGACTGGTCTCTACGAGCAGTACTTC. Translating it yields CAISEGTGLYEQYF. V and J are TRBV10-3 and TRBJ2-7; D is perhaps TRBD2 (6 bases). Germline CDR1 and CDR2: ENHRY and SYGVKD. V was shortened by 3 bases and J by 3 bases, with 12 bases between the two germline ends. This CDR3 is built from 14 residues.

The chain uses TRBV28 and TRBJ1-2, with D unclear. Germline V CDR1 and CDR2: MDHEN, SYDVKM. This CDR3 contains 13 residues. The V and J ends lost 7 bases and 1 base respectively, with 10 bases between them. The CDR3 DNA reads TGTGCCAGCATCGACGGATTTAACTATGGCTACACCTTC. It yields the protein CASIDGFNYGYTF.

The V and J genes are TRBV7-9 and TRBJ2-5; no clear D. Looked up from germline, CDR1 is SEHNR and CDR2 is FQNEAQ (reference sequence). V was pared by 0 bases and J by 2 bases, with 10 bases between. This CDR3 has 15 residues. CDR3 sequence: CASSLASGLQETQYF. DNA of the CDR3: TGTGCCAGCAGCTTAGCGTCTGGGCTACAAGAGACCCAGTACTTC.

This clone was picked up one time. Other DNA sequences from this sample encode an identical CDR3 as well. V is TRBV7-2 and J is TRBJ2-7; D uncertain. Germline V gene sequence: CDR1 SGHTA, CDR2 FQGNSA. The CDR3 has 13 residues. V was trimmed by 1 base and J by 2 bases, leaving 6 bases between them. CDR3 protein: CASSLGVAYEQYF. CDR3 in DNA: TGTGCCAGCAGCTTAGGCGTAGCCTACGAGCAGTACTTC.

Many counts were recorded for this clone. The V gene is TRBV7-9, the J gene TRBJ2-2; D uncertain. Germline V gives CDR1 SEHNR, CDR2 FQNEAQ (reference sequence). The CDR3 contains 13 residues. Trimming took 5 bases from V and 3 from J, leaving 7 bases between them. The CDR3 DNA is TGTGCCAGCAGCCCGCAGTACACCGGGGAGCTGTTTTTT. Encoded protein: CASSPQYTGELFF. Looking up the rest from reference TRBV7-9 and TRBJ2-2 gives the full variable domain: DTGVSQNPRHKITKRGQNVTFRCDPISEHNRLYWYRQTLGQGPEFLTYFQNEAQLEKSRLLSDRFSAERPKGSFSTLEIQRTEQGDSAMYLCASSPQYTGELFFGEGSRLTVL.

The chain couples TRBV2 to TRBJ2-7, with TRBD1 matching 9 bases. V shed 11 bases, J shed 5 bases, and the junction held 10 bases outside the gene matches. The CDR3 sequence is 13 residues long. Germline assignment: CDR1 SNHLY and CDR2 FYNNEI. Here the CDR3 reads CAGRGDRVHEQYF. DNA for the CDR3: TGTGCCGGTCGGGGGGACAGGGTCCACGAGCAGTACTTC. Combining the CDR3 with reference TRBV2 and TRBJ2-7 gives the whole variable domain EPEVTQTPSHQVTQMGQEVILRCVPISNHLYFYWYRQILGQKVEFLVSFYNNEISEKSEIFDDQFSVERPDGSNFTLKIRSTKLEDSAMYFCAGRGDRVHEQYFGPGTRLTVT.

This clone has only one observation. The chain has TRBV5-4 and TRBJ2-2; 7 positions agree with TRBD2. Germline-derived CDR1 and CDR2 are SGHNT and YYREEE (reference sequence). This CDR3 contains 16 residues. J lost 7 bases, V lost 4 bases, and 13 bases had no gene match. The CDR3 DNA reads TGTGCCAGCAGCCCCACCGGCGGGGGAGTCCTCGGGGAGCTGTTTTTT. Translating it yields CASSPTGGGVLGELFF. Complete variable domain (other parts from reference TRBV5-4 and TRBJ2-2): ETGVTQSPTHLIKTRGQQVTLRCSSQSGHNTVSWYQQALGQGPQFIFQYYREEENGRGNFPPRFSGLQFPNYSSELNVNALELDDSALYLCASSPTGGGVLGELFFGEGSRLTVL.

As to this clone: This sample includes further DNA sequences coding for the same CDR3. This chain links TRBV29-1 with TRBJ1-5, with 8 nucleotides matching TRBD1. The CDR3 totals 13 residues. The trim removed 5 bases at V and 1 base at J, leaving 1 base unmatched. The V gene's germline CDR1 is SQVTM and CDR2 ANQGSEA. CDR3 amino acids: CSVRTGSNQPQHF. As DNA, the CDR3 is TGCAGCGTTCGGACAGGGAGCAATCAGCCCCAGCATTTT.

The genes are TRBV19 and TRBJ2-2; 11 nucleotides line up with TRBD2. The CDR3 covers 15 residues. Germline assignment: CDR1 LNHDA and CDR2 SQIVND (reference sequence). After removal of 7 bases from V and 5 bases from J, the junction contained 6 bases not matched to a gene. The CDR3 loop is CASNPSGRRTGELFF. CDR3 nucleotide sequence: TGTGCCAGTAACCCTAGCGGGAGGAGAACCGGGGAGCTGTTTTTT.

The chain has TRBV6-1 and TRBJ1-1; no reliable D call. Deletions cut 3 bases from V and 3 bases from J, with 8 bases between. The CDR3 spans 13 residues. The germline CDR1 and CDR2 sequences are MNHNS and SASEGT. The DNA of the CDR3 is TGTGCCAGCAGTGAGGGCATCCACACTGAAGCTTTCTTT. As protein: CASSEGIHTEAFF.

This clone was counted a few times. Here the CDR3 DNA reads TGTGCCTGGATATGGAATGAAAAACTGTTTTTT. Translated: CAWIWNEKLFF. This chain links TRBV30 with TRBJ1-4; D call uncertain. Trimming cost V 4 bases and J 5 bases, with 5 bases left between them. Per germline, CDR1 GTSNPN and CDR2 SVGIG (reference sequence). The CDR3 spans 11 residues. Full variable domain (outside the CDR3, taken from reference TRBV30 and TRBJ1-4): SQTIHQWPATLVQPVGSPLSLECTVEGTSNPNLYWYRQAAGRGLQLLFYSVGIGQISSEVPQNLSASRPQDRQFILSSKKLLLSDSGFYLCAWIWNEKLFFGSGTQLSVL.

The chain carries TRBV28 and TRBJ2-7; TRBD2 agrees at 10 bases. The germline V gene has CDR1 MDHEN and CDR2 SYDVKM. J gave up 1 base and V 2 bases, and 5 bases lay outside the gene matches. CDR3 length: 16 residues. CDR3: CASSLPSGSLSYEQYF. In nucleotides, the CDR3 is TGTGCCAGCAGTTTACCTAGCGGGAGTCTTTCCTACGAGCAGTACTTC.

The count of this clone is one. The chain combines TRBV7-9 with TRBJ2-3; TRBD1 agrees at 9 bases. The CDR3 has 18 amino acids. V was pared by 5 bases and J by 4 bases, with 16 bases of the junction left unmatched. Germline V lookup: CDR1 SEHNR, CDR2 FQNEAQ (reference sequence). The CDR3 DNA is TGTGCCAGCAGCACCCTCCCGGGACAGGGTTATTTTGCAGATACGCAGTATTTT. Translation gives CASSTLPGQGYFADTQYF.

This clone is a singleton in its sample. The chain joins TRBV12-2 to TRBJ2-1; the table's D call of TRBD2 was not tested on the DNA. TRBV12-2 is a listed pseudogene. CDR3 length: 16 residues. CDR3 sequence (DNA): TGTGCAAGTCGCTCATTTCGACTAGTCAGCAACAATGAGCAGTTCTTC. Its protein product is CASRSFRLVSNNEQFF.

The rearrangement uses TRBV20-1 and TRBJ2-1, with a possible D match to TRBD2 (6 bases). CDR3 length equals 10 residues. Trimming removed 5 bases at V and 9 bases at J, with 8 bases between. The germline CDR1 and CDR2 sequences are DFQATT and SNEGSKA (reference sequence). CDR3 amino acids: CSASGVEQFF. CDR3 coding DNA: TGCAGTGCTTCGGGAGTTGAGCAGTTCTTC.

CDR3 DNA sequence: TGTGCCAGCAGGGTAGCGGGAGTTAGAACCGGGGAGCTGTTTTTT. Encoded protein: CASRVAGVRTGELFF. The V and J genes are TRBV6-1 and TRBJ2-2, with 9 bases aligning to TRBD2. Germline trimming cut 6 bases from V and 5 bases from J; bases unmatched to any gene: 7. Germline CDR1 reads MNHNS; CDR2 reads SASEGT. The CDR3 sequence is 15 residues long.

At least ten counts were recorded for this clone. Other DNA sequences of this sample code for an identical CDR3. This CDR3 is CASSSYAPAAMNTEAFF. The CDR3 bases are TGTGCCAGCTCATCTTATGCTCCGGCAGCCATGAACACTGAAGCTTTCTTT. The V and J genes are TRBV18 and TRBJ1-1; D not resolved. V gave up 5 bases and J gave up 0 bases, with 19 bases separating them. Germline-derived CDR1 and CDR2 are KGHSH and LQKENI. This CDR3 comprises 17 residues.

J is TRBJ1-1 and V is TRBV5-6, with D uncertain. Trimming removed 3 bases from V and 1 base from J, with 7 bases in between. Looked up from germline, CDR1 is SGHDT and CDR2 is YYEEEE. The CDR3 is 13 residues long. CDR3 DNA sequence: TGTGCCAGCAGCTCCGACCAGAACACTGAAGCTTTCTTT. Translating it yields CASSSDQNTEAFF.

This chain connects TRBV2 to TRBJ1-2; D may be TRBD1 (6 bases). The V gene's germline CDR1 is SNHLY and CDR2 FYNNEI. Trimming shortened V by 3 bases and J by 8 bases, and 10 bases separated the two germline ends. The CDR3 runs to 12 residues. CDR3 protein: CASSDRGLGYTF. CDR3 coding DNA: TGTGCCAGCAGTGATCGGGGGCTCGGCTACACCTTC.

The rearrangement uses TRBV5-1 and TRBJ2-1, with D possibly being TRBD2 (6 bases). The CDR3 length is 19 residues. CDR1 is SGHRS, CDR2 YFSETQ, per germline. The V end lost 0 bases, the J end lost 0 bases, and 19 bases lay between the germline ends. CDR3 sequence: CASSLVGSGAIHSYNEQFF. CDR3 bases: TGCGCCAGCAGCTTGGTCGGTAGCGGAGCCATACACTCCTACAATGAGCAGTTCTTC.

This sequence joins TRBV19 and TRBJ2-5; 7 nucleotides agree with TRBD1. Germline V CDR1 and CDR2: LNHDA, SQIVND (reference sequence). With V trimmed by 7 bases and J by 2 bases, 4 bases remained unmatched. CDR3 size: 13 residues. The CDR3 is CASNSGQQETQYF. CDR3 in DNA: TGTGCCAGTAACTCGGGACAGCAAGAGACCCAGTACTTC.

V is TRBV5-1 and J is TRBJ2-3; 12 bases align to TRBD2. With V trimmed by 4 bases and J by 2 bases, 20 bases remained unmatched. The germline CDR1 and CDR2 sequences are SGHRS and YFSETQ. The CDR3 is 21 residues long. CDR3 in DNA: TGCGCCAGCAGCCCCCGGATTGAGGCTAGCGGGAGGGCCAGAGTCACAGATACGCAGTATTTT. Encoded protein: CASSPRIEASGRARVTDTQYF.

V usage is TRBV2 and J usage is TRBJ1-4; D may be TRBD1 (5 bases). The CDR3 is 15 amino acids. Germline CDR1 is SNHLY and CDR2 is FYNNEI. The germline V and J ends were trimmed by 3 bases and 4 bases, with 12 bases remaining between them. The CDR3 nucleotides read TGTGCCAGCAGTGATGAGCAGGGCGGTAATGAAAAACTGTTTTTT. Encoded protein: CASSDEQGGNEKLFF.

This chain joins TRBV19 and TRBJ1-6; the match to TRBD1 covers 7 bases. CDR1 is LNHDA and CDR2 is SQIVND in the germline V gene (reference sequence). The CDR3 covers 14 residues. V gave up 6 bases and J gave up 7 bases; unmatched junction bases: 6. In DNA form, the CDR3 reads TGTGCCAGTAGACCGGGACAGCAGAATTCACCCCTCCACTTT. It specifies CASRPGQQNSPLHF.

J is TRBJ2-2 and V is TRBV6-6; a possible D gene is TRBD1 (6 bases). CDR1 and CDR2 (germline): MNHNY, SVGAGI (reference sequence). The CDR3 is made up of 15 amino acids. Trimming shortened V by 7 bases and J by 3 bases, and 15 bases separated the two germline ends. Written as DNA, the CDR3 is TGTGCCAGCACCCTTACCAGGGGCGACACCGGGGAGCTGTTTTTT. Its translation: CASTLTRGDTGELFF.

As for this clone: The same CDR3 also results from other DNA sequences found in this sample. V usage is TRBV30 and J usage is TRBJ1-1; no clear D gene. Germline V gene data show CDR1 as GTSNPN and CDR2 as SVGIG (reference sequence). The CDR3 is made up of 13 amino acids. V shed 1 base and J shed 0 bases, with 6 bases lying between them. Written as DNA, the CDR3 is TGTGCCTGGAGTGGGCAGATGAACACTGAAGCTTTCTTT. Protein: CAWSGQMNTEAFF. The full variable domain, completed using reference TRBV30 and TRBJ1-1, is SQTIHQWPATLVQPVGSPLSLECTVEGTSNPNLYWYRQAAGRGLQLLFYSVGIGQISSEVPQNLSASRPQDRQFILSSKKLLLSDSGFYLCAWSGQMNTEAFFGQGTRLTVV.